This T cell receptor (beta chain) originates from a study of response to subunit inactivated influenza vaccine. Study conclusions and caveats: Every seasonal influenza vaccination brings in few new T cells, the authors suggested.

This CDR3 has 15 residues. Trimming cost V 1 base and J 3 bases, with 13 bases left between them. Germline V lookup: CDR1 SGHDN, CDR2 FVKESK. Regarding this clonotype: The antigen is unknown.

TCRdb passed the RT-PCR reads through MiXCR, listing each CDR3 protein once. Of approximately 290,000 distinct CDR3 sequences listed, about 20% are singletons. The sequence derives from a man in his fifties or sixties who received an inactivated influenza vaccine. The chain is built from TRBV14 and TRBJ2-7; D ambiguous. Sequencing used PBMCs from blood, obtained 21 months after vaccination. The DNA of the CDR3 is TGTGCCAGCAGCCAAGTTGACGCACGGATCTACGAGCAGTACTTC. As protein: CASSQVDARIYEQYF.